This entry lists 8 T cell receptor beta chains sequenced from one sample in a study of vaccination and CD4 T cells after COVID-19. Their antigen targets remain unknown. Treatment: approximately 10-day PBMC culture with coronavirus spike peptide pools or control peptides (ViraFEST assay). The study sequenced cultured CD4+ T cell DNA using the Oncomine TCR Beta short-read assay. TCRdb analysed the PCR reads with MiXCR anew, one entry per CDR3 protein. This sample carries about 13,000 distinct CDR3 sequences, approximately 74% of them seen once, and the ten largest clones take about 8.1%. This material consisted of CD4+ T cells from blood, cultured in vitro, taken after SARS-CoV-2 vaccination. The receptors were gathered from a human donor who received a COVID-19 vaccine.

The V gene is TRBV6-4, the J gene TRBJ2-5, with 8 bases aligning to TRBD1. The CDR3 consists of 16 residues. Unmatched junction bases numbered 14, after V lost 9 bases and J lost 2 bases. Germline V CDR1 and CDR2: MRHNA, SNTAGT. CDR3 loop: CARSDRGLFTQETQYF. As DNA, the CDR3 is TGTGCCAGGTCCGACAGGGGCCTATTTACGCAAGAGACCCAGTACTTC.

This clonotype was detected once. The V gene is TRBV20-1, the J gene TRBJ2-3; tentative D call: TRBD2 (6 bases). Trimming removed 7 bases at V and 2 bases at J, with 13 bases between. Germline V gene lookup returns CDR1 DFQATT and CDR2 SNEGSKA (reference sequence). The CDR3 covers 13 residues. As DNA, the CDR3 is TGCAGTGGCGACCGGGAGAACACAGATACGCAGTATTTT. It is translated as CSGDRENTDTQYF.

J is TRBJ1-4 and V is TRBV6-1; a weak D match, TRBD1 (5 bases). CDR3 length: 16 residues. Trimming took 6 bases from V and 0 from J, leaving 14 bases between them. Per germline, CDR1 MNHNS and CDR2 SASEGT. In DNA form, the CDR3 reads TGTGCCAGCAGCGGAGGAGGGGTAGCAACTAATGAAAAACTGTTTTTT. Protein: CASSGGGVATNEKLFF.

This clonotype has a handful of counts. The gene calls are TRBV6-1 and TRBJ2-3; tentatively, D is TRBD1 or TRBD2 (6 bases each). The CDR3 covers 16 residues. Germline V gene data show CDR1 as MNHNS and CDR2 as SASEGT. Trimming stripped 6 bases from V and 10 bases from J, with 26 bases between. CDR3: CASSLKGGATWKAQYF. The CDR3 DNA reads as TGTGCCAGCAGCCTAAAGGGGGGCGCGACTTGGAAGGCGCAGTATTTT.

The CDR3 bases are TGCAGTGCTGTCCGACTAGCGGGGGGAGGGGATACGCAGTATTTT. Translated: CSAVRLAGGGDTQYF. This sequence joins TRBV20-1 and TRBJ2-3; 13 bases agree with TRBD2. Germline V CDR1 and CDR2: DFQATT, SNEGSKA (reference sequence). The CDR3 contains 15 residues. After removal of 5 bases from V and 6 bases from J, the junction contained 8 bases not matched to a gene.

In its sample, this clonotype was seen a few times. The chain recombines TRBV10-3 with TRBJ1-2, with 7 nucleotides matching TRBD1. The CDR3 consists of 17 residues. The ends lost 4 bases at V and 4 bases at J; junction bases unmatched: 15. CDR1 and CDR2 (germline): ENHRY, SYGVKD. The CDR3 sequence is CAISVSDRVPGGYGYTF. Here the CDR3 DNA reads TGTGCCATCAGTGTTTCCGATAGAGTGCCAGGGGGCTATGGCTACACCTTC.

This chain links TRBV7-2 with TRBJ1-2; D uncertain. The length of the CDR3 is 17 residues. CDR1 and CDR2 (germline): SGHTA, FQGNSA. Trimming pared 7 bases from V and 6 bases from J, leaving 27 bases between. The CDR3 is CASTPSVPDGRRDGYTF. In DNA, the CDR3 is TGTGCCAGCACCCCTAGTGTACCGGACGGGCGGAGAGATGGCTACACCTTC.

This clonotype has a handful of counts. This chain links TRBV18 with TRBJ1-5; D not certain. V dropped 3 bases and J dropped 1 base, with 16 bases sitting between them. Germline V CDR1 and CDR2: KGHSH, LQKENI. This CDR3 region has 17 residues. The CDR3 region has the DNA TGTGCCAGCTCACCTTACACGGCCGGGGTGAGCAATCAGCCCCAGCATTTT. It encodes CASSPYTAGVSNQPQHF.